The rows below give T cell receptor beta chains drawn from one sample of a study of blood T cell repertoires in COVID-19. Assay: immunoSEQ multiplex PCR; the TCRdb copy retains only in-frame clones and omits some. The sample contains 450,000 or so clones, roughly nine tenths of which appear only once. Material: peripheral blood. These receptors were obtained from a man between 18 and 35 years old with COVID-19, enrolled during active disease. CDR3s include the opening cysteine and the closing phenylalanine or tryptophan. Each record gives: D gene, clone size, V gene, J gene, CDR3 protein, CDR3 DNA. A D gene is named only where the DNA matches it firmly. Only some rows state a clone size, as once, few, many or a class for expanded clones.

-,-,TRBV5-4,TRBJ1-6,CASSLGGEDSPLHF,TGTGCCAGCAGCTTGGGAGGGGAGGATTCACCCCTCCACTTT
-,-,TRBV5-6,TRBJ2-7,CASSLGHNSYEQYF,TGTGCCAGCAGCTTGGGACATAACTCCTACGAGCAGTACTTC
TRBD1,-,TRBV24-1,TRBJ2-2,CATSDPGTGKRRTGELFF,TGTGCCACCAGTGATCCAGGGACAGGGAAGAGAAGAACCGGGGAGCTGTTTTTT
TRBD1,-,TRBV7-9,TRBJ2-2,CASSPGQGAGELFF,TGTGCCAGCAGCCCGGGACAGGGTGCCGGGGAGCTGTTTTTT
-,-,TRBV12-3/TRBV12-4,TRBJ2-6,CASSPVGANVLTF,TGTGCCAGCAGCCCCGTGGGGGCCAACGTCCTGACTTTC
-,-,TRBV7-2,TRBJ2-1,CASSLVGSGQKYNEQFF,TGTGCCAGCAGCTTAGTTGGGTCGGGACAAAAATACAATGAGCAGTTCTTC
-,-,TRBV3-1/TRBV3-2,TRBJ2-2,CASSQVSAGAGTGELFF,TGTGCCAGCAGCCAAGTTAGCGCGGGGGCCGGCACCGGGGAGCTGTTTTTT
-,-,TRBV5-5,TRBJ2-5,CASSWSPSRETQYF,TGTGCCAGCAGCTGGAGCCCCAGCAGAGAGACCCAGTACTTC
TRBD1,-,TRBV25-1,TRBJ2-7,CASTQGAGSSYEQYF,TGTGCCAGCACCCAGGGGGCGGGTAGCTCCTACGAGCAGTACTTC
-,-,TRBV7-8,TRBJ1-1,CASSPGQNTEAFF,TGTGCCAGCAGCCCGGGACAGAACACTGAAGCTTTCTTT
TRBD1,once,TRBV2,TRBJ2-3,CASSTRTGGGDTQYF,TGTGCCAGCAGCACCCGGACAGGGGGAGGGGATACGCAGTATTTT
TRBD1,-,TRBV7-9,TRBJ2-2,CASSSPPRRVGGSGELFF,TGTGCCAGCAGCTCACCCCCTCGAAGGGTAGGGGGCTCCGGGGAGCTGTTTTTT
-,-,TRBV5-5,TRBJ2-2,CASSLGAGGPTGELFF,TGTGCCAGCAGCTTGGGGGCCGGGGGGCCCACCGGGGAGCTGTTTTTT
TRBD2,few,TRBV5-4,TRBJ2-7,CASSRPGLAGGDSSYEQYF,TGTGCCAGCAGCCGACCGGGACTAGCGGGAGGAGATAGCTCCTACGAGCAGTACTTC
TRBD1,-,TRBV18,TRBJ2-7,CASSPGPGGRYEQYF,TGTGCCAGCTCACCAGGGCCAGGGGGTAGGTACGAGCAGTACTTC
TRBD1,-,TRBV19,TRBJ1-5,CASSATGTGGFQPQHF,TGTGCCAGTAGTGCCACCGGGACAGGGGGCTTTCAGCCCCAGCATTTT
TRBD1,-,TRBV27,TRBJ1-2,CASRATGTGGRAGYTF,TGTGCCAGCAGAGCCACCGGGACAGGGGGCAGGGCTGGCTACACCTTC
-,-,TRBV5-1,TRBJ2-5,CASSQQETQYF,TGCGCCAGCAGTCAACAAGAGACCCAGTACTTC
-,once,TRBV6-5,TRBJ1-2,CASSRLIGYTF,TGTGCCAGCTCGAGATTGATCGGGTACACCTTC
-,-,TRBV19,TRBJ2-2,CASSDRLNTGELFF,TGTGCCAGTTCAGACAGACTCAACACCGGGGAGCTGTTTTTT
-,-,TRBV27,TRBJ2-3,CASSSYGQRVADTQYF,TGTGCCAGCAGTTCCTACGGACAGCGTGTGGCAGATACGCAGTATTTT
-,-,TRBV4-2,TRBJ2-3,CASSQVRVSSTDTQYF,TGTGCCAGCAGCCAAGTACGGGTCTCTAGCACAGATACGCAGTATTTT
-,few,TRBV5-1,TRBJ2-2,CASSSPKNTGELFF,TGCGCCAGCAGCTCCCCCAAGAACACCGGGGAGCTGTTTTTT
TRBD2,-,TRBV19,TRBJ2-1,CASSMLGRTSGSNEQFF,TGTGCCAGTAGTATGCTAGGCCGGACTAGCGGGAGCAATGAGCAGTTCTTC
-,-,TRBV3-1/TRBV3-2,TRBJ2-1,CASSYRGKGPEQFF,TGTGCCAGCAGCTACCGCGGGAAGGGACCGGAGCAGTTCTTC
TRBD1,-,TRBV19,TRBJ1-5,CAATGGGQPQHF,TGTGCCGCGACAGGGGGCGGTCAGCCCCAGCATTTT
TRBD1,-,TRBV14,TRBJ1-4,CASSLTGTQKLFF,TGTGCCAGCAGCCTGACAGGGACCCAAAAACTGTTTTTT
-,few,TRBV29-1,TRBJ1-1,CSVGSWDTNTEAFF,TGCAGCGTTGGATCGTGGGACACGAACACTGAAGCTTTCTTT
-,-,TRBV6-5,TRBJ2-7,CASTSGSLYEQYF,TGTGCCAGCACGTCGGGGAGTCTCTACGAGCAGTACTTC
-,-,TRBV6-1,TRBJ2-1,CASSEVLLRAYNEQFF,TGTGCCAGCAGTGAAGTCCTCCTGAGGGCTTACAATGAGCAGTTCTTC
TRBD1,-,TRBV7-2,TRBJ1-5,CASSLGGTGYQPQHF,TGTGCCAGCAGCTTAGGAGGGACAGGTTATCAGCCCCAGCATTTT
-,-,TRBV7-9,TRBJ2-2,CASSLPRWQNTGELFF,TGTGCCAGCAGCCTGCCCCGCTGGCAAAACACCGGGGAGCTGTTTTTT
TRBD2,-,TRBV19,TRBJ2-1,CASTSSGRGEQFF,TGTGCCAGTACGAGTAGCGGGAGAGGTGAGCAGTTCTTC
-,-,TRBV19,TRBJ1-3,CASSSEREARRNTIYF,TGTGCCAGTAGTTCAGAACGGGAAGCCCGCAGAAACACCATATATTTT
-,-,TRBV6-6,TRBJ1-4,CASSQSGLGSANEKLFF,TGTGCCAGCAGTCAGTCAGGGCTTGGCTCGGCTAATGAAAAACTGTTTTTT
TRBD1,-,TRBV2,TRBJ1-5,CASSSETGRVSNQPQHF,TGTGCCAGCAGCTCTGAGACAGGGCGGGTGAGCAATCAGCCCCAGCATTTT
-,once,TRBV18,TRBJ2-6,CASSPLSSGANVLTF,TGTGCCAGCTCACCTTTGAGCTCTGGGGCCAACGTCCTGACTTTC
-,-,TRBV12-3/TRBV12-4,TRBJ2-2,CASSSWATGELFF,TGTGCCAGCAGTTCTTGGGCCACCGGGGAGCTGTTTTTT
TRBD2,-,TRBV10-2,TRBJ2-3,CASSEVSSGRADTQYF,TGCGCCAGCAGTGAGGTTTCTAGCGGGAGGGCGGATACGCAGTATTTT
-,-,TRBV19,TRBJ1-4,CASSTQGRATNEKLFF,TGTGCCAGTAGTACCCAGGGGAGGGCTACTAATGAAAAACTGTTTTTT